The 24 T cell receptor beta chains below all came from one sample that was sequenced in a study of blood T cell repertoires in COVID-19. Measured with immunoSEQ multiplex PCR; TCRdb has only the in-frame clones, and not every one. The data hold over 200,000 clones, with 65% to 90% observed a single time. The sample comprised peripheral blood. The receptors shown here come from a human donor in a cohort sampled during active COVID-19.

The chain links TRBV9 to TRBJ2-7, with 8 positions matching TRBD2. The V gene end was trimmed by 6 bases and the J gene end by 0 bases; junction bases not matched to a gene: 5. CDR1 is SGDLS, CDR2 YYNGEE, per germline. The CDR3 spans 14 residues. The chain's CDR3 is CASNRGGSSYEQYF. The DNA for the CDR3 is TGTGCCAGCAATCGCGGGGGGAGCTCCTACGAGCAGTACTTC.

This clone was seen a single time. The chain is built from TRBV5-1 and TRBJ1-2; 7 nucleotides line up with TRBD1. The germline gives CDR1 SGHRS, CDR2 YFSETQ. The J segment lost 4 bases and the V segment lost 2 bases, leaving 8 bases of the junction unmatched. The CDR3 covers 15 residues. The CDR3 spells CASSFDTGVLYGYTF. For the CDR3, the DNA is TGCGCCAGCAGCTTCGACACAGGGGTCCTCTATGGCTACACCTTC.

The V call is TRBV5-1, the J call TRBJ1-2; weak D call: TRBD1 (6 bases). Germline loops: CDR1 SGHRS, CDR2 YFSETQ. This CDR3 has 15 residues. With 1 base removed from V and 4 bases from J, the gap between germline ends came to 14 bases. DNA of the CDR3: TGCGCCAGCAGCTTGAGGGCAGGGGATGTCTATGGCTACACCTTC. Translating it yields CASSLRAGDVYGYTF.

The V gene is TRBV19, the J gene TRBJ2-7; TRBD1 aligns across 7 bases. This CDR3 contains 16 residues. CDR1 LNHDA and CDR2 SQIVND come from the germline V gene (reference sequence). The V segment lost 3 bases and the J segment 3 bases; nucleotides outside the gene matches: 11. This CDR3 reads CASSMKAGGFFYEQYF. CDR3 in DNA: TGTGCCAGTAGTATGAAGGCAGGGGGTTTTTTCTACGAGCAGTACTTC.

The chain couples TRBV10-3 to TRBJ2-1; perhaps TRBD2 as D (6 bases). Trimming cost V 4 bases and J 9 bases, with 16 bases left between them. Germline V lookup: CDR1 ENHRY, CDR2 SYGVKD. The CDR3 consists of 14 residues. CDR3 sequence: CAISGLGGEGEQFF. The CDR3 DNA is TGTGCCATCAGTGGTCTGGGGGGAGAAGGTGAGCAGTTCTTC.

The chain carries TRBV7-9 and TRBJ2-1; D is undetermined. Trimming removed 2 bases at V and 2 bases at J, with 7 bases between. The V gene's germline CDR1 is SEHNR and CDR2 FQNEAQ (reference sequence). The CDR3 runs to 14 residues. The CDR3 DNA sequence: TGTGCCAGCAGCTTAAGCGTAACCTACAATGAGCAGTTCTTC. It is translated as CASSLSVTYNEQFF.

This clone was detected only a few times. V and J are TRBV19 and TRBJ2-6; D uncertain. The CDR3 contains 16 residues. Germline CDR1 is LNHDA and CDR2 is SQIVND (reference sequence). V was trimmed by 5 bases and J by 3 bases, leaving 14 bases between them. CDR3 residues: CASSPDFPSGANVLTF. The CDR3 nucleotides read TGTGCCAGTAGTCCCGACTTCCCCAGTGGGGCCAACGTCCTGACTTTC.

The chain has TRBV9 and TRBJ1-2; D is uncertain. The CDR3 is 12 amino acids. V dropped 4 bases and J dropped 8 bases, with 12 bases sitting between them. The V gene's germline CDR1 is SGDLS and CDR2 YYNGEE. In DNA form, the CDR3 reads TGTGCCAGCAGCCCCATGTTGCAGGGCTACACCTTC. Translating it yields CASSPMLQGYTF. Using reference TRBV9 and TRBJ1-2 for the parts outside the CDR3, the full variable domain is DSGVTQTPKHLITATGQRVTLRCSPRSGDLSVYWYQQSLDQGLQFLIQYYNGEERAKGNILERFSAQQFPDLHSELNLSSLELGDSALYFCASSPMLQGYTFGSGTRLTVV.

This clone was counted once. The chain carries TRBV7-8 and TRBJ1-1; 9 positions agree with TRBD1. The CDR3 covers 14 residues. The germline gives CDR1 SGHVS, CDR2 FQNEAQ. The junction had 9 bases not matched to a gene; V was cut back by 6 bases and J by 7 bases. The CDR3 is CASRQTGGGSEAFF. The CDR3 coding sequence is TGTGCCAGCAGACAGACAGGGGGTGGGAGTGAAGCTTTCTTT.

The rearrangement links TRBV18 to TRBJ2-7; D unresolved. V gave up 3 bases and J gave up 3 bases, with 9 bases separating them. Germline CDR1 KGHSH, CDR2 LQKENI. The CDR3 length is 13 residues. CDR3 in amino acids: CASSPATHYEQYF. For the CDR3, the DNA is TGTGCCAGCTCACCGGCCACCCACTACGAGCAGTACTTC.

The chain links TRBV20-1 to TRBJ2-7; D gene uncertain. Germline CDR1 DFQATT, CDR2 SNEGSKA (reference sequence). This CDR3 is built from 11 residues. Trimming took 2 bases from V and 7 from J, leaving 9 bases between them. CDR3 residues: CSARLVREQYF. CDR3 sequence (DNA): TGCAGTGCTAGACTGGTCCGGGAGCAGTACTTC.

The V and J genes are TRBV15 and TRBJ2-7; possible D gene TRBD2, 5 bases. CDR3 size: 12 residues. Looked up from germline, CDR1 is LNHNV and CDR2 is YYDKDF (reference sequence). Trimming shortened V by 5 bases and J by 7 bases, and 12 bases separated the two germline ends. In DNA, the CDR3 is TGTGCCACCAGCCCGGGATGGGATGAGCAGTACTTC. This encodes CATSPGWDEQYF.

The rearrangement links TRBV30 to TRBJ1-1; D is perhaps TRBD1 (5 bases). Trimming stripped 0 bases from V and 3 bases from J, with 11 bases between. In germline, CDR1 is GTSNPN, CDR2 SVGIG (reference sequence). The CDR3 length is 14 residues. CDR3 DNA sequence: TGTGCCTGGAGTGTACTGGGGCTTCACACTGAAGCTTTCTTT. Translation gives CAWSVLGLHTEAFF.

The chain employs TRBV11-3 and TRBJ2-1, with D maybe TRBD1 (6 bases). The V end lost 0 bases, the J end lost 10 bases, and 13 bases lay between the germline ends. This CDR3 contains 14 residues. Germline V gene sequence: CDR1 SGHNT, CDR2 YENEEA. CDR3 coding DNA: TGTGCCAGCAGCTTAGATCGGTCACAGGGCGAGCAGTTCTTC. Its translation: CASSLDRSQGEQFF. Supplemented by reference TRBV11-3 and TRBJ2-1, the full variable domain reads EAGVVQSPRYKIIEKKQPVAFWCNPISGHNTLYWYLQNLGQGPELLIRYENEEAVDDSQLPKDRFSAERLKGVDSTLKIQPAELGDSAVYLCASSLDRSQGEQFFGPGTRLTVL.

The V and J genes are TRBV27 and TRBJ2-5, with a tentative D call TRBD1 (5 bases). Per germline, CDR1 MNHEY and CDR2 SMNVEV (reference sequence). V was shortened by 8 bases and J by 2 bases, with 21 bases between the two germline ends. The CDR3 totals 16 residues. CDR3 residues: CASSPLRRQGQETQYF. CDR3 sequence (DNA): TGTGCCAGCTCTCCTCTGCGTCGGCAGGGACAAGAGACCCAGTACTTC.

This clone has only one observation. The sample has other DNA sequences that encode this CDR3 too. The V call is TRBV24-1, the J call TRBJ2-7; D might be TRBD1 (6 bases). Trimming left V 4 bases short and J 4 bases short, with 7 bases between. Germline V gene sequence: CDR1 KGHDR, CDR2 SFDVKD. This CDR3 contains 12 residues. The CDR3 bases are TGTGCCACCAGTGAACAGGGATACGAGCAGTACTTC. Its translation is CATSEQGYEQYF.

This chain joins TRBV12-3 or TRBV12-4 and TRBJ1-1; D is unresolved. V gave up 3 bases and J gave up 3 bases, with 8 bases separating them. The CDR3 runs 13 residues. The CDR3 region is CASSFVRYTEAFF. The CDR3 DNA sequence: TGTGCCAGCAGTTTTGTCCGGTACACTGAAGCTTTCTTT.

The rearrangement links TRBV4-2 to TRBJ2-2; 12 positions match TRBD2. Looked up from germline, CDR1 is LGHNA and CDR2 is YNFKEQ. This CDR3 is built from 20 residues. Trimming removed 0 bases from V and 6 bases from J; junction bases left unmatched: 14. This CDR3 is CASSQDGASGRAASPGELFF. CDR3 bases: TGTGCCAGCAGCCAAGATGGCGCTAGCGGGAGGGCCGCGTCACCCGGGGAGCTGTTTTTT.

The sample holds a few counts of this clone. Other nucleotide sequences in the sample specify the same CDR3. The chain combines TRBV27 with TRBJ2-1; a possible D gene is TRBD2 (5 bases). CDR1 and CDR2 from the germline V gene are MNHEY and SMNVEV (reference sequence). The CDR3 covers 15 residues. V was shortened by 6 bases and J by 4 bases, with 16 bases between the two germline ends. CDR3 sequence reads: CASSSQRTDYNEQFF. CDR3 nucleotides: TGTGCCAGCAGCTCACAGCGGACCGATTACAATGAGCAGTTCTTC.

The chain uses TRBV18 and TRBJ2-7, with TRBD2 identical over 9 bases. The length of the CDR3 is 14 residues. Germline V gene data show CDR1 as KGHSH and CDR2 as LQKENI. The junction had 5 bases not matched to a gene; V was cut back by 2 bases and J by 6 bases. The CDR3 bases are TGTGCCAGCTCACCATCGGGACTAGCCGTCGAGCAGTACTTC. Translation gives CASSPSGLAVEQYF.

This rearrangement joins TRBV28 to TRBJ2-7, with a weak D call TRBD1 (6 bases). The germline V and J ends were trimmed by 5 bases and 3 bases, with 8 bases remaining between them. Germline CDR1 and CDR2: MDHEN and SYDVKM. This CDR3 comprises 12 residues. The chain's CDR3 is CASSPGVYEQYF. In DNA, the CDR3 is TGTGCCAGCAGTCCAGGGGTCTACGAGCAGTACTTC.

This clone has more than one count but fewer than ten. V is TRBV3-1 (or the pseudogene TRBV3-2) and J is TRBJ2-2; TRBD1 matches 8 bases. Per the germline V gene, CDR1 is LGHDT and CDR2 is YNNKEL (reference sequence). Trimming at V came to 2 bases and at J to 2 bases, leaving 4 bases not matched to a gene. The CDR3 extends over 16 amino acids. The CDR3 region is CASSQRTGINTGELFF. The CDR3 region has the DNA TGTGCCAGCAGCCAACGGACAGGGATTAACACCGGGGAGCTGTTTTTT.

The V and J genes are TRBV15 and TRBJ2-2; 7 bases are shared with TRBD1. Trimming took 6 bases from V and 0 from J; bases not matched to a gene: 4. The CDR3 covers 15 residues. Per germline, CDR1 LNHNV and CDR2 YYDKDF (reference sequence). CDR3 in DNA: TGTGCCACCAGACAGGGACAGACGAACACCGGGGAGCTGTTTTTT. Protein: CATRQGQTNTGELFF.

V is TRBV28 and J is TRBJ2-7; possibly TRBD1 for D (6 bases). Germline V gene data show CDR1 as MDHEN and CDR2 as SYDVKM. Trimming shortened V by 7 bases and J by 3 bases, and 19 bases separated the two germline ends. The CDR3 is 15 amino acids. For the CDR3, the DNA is TGTGCCAGCACCTCGACCGGGACACCCAACTACGAGCAGTACTTC. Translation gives CASTSTGTPNYEQYF. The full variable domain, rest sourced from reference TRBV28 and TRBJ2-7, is DVKVTQSSRYLVKRTGEKVFLECVQDMDHENMFWYRQDPGLGLRLIYFSYDVKMKEKGDIPEGYSVSREKKERFSLILESASTNQTSMYLCASTSTGTPNYEQYFGPGTRLTVT.